The clone carrying this T cell receptor (beta chain) was observed a few times. Antigen: not known. The donors, aged about 6 to 95, were healthy Caucasians from Russia. Using a J-beta primer mix together with a sample-barcoded 5' primer, a second PCR was run for about 6 to 12 cycles. All cDNA molecules were each tagged by a template-switch adaptor with 12 random nucleotides. TCRdb re-analysed the 5' RACE reads in MiXCR, keeping a single row per CDR3 protein. The sample has 700,000 to 1,000,000 distinct CDR3 sequences; under 55% are singletons. V lost 5 bases to trimming and J lost 6 bases; unmatched junction nucleotides: 8. Germline V gene lookup returns CDR1 SGHTA and CDR2 FQGNSA. The CDR3 is made up of 14 amino acids. The data are from a study of blood T cells in healthy people across ages. Regarding the study as a whole: Investigators treated diversity estimates from one million T cells as underestimates.

This TCR was recovered from a man aged 55 to 70 in good health. The rearrangement joins TRBV7-2 to TRBJ2-3, with TRBD1 matching over 7 bases. Source material: blood. The CDR3 loop reads CASSMGQWEDTQYF. The DNA of the CDR3 is TGTGCCAGCAGCATGGGACAGTGGGAGGATACGCAGTATTTT.